This T cell receptor beta chain was profiled in a study of T cell responses to AZD1222 COVID-19 vaccine. As to this clone: Its target is unknown.

Regarding the study as a whole: Mapped onto spike, vaccine-associated CD4 TCRs spanned it and were dominant at 160-218 and 743-854. Spike-specific TCR depth and breadth grew after two AZD1222 doses. Reportedly, nearly half of unique spike TCRs recognized epitopes outside B.1.351/B.1.1.7 mutations.

Trimming took off 5 bases at V and 2 bases at J, with 6 bases between the two ends. Germline V gene data show CDR1 as WNHNN and CDR2 as SYGVQD (reference sequence). The CDR3 runs to 12 residues. The method was immunoSEQ multiplex PCR; TCRdb's version includes in-frame clones alone and lacks a portion of them. The sample lists more than 150,000 clones; approximately 90% were seen once. The chain carries TRBV10-1 and TRBJ1-2, with D tentatively TRBD1 (5 bases). The TCR comes from an adult who had recovered from COVID-19. Sequenced material: peripheral blood, taken after recovery from COVID-19. This CDR3 is CASSRDNYGYTF. For the CDR3, the DNA is TGCGCCAGCAGTCGGGACAACTATGGCTACACCTTC.